The present entry profiles one T cell receptor (beta chain) with its context. The data are from a study of control samples from healthy donors and cancer patients. V lost 3 bases and J 4 bases, leaving 9 bases between the germline ends. CDR3 length: 13 amino acids. The germline V gene encodes CDR1 KGHSH and CDR2 LQKENI. Sequencing was performed with immunoSEQ multiplex PCR; in TCRdb, only in-frame clones are kept and a portion is missing. The sample has around 130,000 clones; more than 70% are singletons. The sequencing input was blood. The chain is built from TRBV18 and TRBJ1-1; D gene uncertain. The sequence came from a man aged 45-65 years in good health. The chain's CDR3 is CASSPWVFTEAFF. The CDR3 DNA follows: TGTGCCAGCTCACCCTGGGTCTTCACTGAAGCTTTCTTT.